What follows is one T cell receptor (beta chain) and its context. What it recognizes is unknown. Trimming cost V 0 bases and J 0 bases, with 6 bases left between them. This CDR3 is 15 amino acids long. CDR1 is SGDLS and CDR2 is YYNGEE in the germline V gene. The data were taken from a study of cytomegalovirus exposure and HLA in healthy donors. Study-wide context: The 95 to 150 validation repertoires used a platform that matched the one used for the 550 to 800 first-cohort repertoires, as a later analysis reported.

TCRdb keeps only in-frame clones here, not all; method: immunoSEQ multiplex PCR. The table lists 250,000 or so clones, roughly 89% of them singletons. Points from the study as a whole: A subsequent analysis found that TCR clusters from the first cohort also tended to co-occur in the 120 or so validation repertoires, with about 95% of cluster scores above 0.

The chain joins TRBV9 to TRBJ2-2; TRBD1 might be the D (5 bases). This clonotype was obtained from a woman aged 18 to 35 in good health and CMV-seronegative. The specimen sequenced was PBMCs. The CDR3 protein is CASSVEGTNTGELFF. In DNA, the CDR3 is TGTGCCAGCAGCGTAGAGGGGACGAACACCGGGGAGCTGTTTTTT.